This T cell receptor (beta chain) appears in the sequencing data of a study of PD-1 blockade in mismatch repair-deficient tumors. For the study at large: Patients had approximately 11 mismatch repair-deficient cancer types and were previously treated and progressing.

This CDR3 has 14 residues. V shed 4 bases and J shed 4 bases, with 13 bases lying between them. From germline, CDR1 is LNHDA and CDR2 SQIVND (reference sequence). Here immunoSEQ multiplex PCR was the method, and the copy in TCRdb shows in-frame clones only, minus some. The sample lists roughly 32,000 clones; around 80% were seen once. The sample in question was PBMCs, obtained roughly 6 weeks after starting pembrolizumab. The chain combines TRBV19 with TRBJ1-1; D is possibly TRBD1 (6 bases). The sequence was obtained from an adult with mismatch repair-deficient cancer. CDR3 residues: CASSTGRGSTEAFF. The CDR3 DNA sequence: TGTGCCAGTAGTACAGGCAGGGGAAGCACTGAAGCTTTCTTT.